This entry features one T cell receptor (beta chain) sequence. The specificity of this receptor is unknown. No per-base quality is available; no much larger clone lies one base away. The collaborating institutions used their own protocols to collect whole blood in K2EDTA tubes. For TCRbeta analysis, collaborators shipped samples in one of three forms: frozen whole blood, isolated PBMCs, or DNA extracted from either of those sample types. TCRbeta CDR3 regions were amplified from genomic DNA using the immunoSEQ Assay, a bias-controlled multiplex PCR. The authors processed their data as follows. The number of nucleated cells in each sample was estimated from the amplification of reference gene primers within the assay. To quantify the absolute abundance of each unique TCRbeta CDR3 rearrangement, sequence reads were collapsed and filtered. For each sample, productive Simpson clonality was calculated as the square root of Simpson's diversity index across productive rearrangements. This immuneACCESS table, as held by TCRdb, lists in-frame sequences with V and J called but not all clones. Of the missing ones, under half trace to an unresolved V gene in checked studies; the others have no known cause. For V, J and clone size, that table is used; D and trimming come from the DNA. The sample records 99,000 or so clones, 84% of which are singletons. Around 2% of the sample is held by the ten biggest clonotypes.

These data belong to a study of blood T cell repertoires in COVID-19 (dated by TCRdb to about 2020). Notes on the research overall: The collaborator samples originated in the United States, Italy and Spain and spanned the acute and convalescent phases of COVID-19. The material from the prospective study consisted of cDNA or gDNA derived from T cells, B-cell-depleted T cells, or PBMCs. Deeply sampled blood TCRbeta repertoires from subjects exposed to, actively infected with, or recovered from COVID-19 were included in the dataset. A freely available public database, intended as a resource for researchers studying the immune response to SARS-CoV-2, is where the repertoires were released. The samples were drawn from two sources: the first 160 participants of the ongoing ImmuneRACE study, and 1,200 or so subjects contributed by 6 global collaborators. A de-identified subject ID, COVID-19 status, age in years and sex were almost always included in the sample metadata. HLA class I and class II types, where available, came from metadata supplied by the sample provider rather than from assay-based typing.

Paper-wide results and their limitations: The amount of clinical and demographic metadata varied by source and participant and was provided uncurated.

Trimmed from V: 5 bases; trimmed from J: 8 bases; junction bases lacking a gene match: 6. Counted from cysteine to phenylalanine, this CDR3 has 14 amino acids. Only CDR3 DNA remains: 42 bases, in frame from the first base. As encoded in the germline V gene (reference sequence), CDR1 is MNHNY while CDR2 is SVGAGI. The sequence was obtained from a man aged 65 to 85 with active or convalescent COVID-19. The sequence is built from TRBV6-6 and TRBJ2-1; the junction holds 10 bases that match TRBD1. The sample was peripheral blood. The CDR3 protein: CASSRRQGADEQFF. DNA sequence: TGTGCCAGCAGTCGGCGACAGGGGGCGGATGAGCAGTTCTTC.